These T cell receptor beta chains were read from a single sample in a study of identical twins. One entry per CDR3 protein results from TCRdb running MiXCR on the 5' RACE reads. This table holds more than 1.5 million distinct CDR3 sequences, around a third found once. Sequencing input: cord blood. Every receptor here comes from a newborn girl in good health. CDR3s include the opening cysteine and the closing phenylalanine or tryptophan. A D gene is named only where the DNA matches it firmly. Size values are once, few and many counts, or a class for expanded clones, and some rows have none.

clone size	V gene	D gene	J gene	CDR3 protein	CDR3 DNA
-	TRBV20-1	TRBD2	TRBJ2-1	CSATDTGLPYNEQFF	TGCAGTGCTACAGATACGGGACTACCCTACAATGAGCAGTTCTTC
-	TRBV3-1	TRBD1	TRBJ1-1	CASSRRTGTNTEAFF	TGTGCCAGCAGCCGACGGACAGGCACGAACACTGAAGCTTTCTTT
-	TRBV12-3/TRBV12-4	-	TRBJ2-7	CASSPASDSYEQYF	TGTGCCAGCAGCCCCGCTAGCGACTCCTACGAGCAGTACTTC
-	TRBV14	-	TRBJ2-7	CASSPHRTYEQYF	TGTGCCAGCAGCCCACATCGGACCTACGAGCAGTACTTC
-	TRBV19	TRBD2	TRBJ2-5	CASSIEGTSGAYNEQYF	TGTGCCAGTAGTATAGAAGGGACTAGCGGAGCATACAATGAGCAGTACTTC
-	TRBV21-1	-	TRBJ2-1	CARTQLLPPHEQFF	TGTGCCAGAACCCAGCTCCTCCCGCCGCATGAGCAGTTCTTC
-	TRBV3-1	-	TRBJ2-1	CASSPGAVGPLNEQFF	TGTGCCAGCAGCCCCGGAGCGGTAGGGCCACTCAATGAGCAGTTCTTC
-	TRBV9	-	TRBJ2-2	CASSVGILNTGELFF	TGTGCCAGCAGCGTGGGGATCCTAAACACCGGGGAGCTGTTTTTT
-	TRBV14	-	TRBJ1-1	CASSQAHTGSMAFF	TGTGCCAGCAGCCAAGCTCATACAGGGAGTATGGCTTTCTTT
-	TRBV5-1	-	TRBJ2-3	CASSSLRGAPPSTDTQYF	TGCGCCAGCAGCTCCCTCCGCGGCGCCCCCCCTAGCACAGATACGCAGTATTTT
few	TRBV29-1	TRBD1	TRBJ1-5	CSVEGDSNNQPQHF	TGCAGCGTTGAAGGGGACAGCAACAATCAGCCCCAGCATTTT
few	TRBV27	-	TRBJ2-2	CASSLHPTGELFF	TGTGCCAGCAGTTTGCATCCAACCGGGGAGCTGTTTTTT
-	TRBV7-2	TRBD1	TRBJ2-5	CASSSIPGQGDETQYF	TGTGCCAGCAGCTCCATCCCGGGACAGGGGGATGAGACCCAGTACTTC
-	TRBV6-5	TRBD1	TRBJ2-1	CASSYFAGQGRNEQFF	TGTGCCAGCAGTTACTTCGCCGGACAGGGGAGGAATGAGCAGTTCTTC
-	TRBV20-1	-	TRBJ2-3	CSARRDQSTDTQYF	TGCAGTGCTAGGCGGGATCAGAGCACAGATACGCAGTATTTT
-	TRBV7-9	-	TRBJ2-7	CASVPRSSYEQYF	TGTGCCAGCGTACCAAGGTCTTCCTACGAGCAGTACTTC
-	TRBV12-3/TRBV12-4	TRBD1	TRBJ2-3	CAGRGPSQGAADTQYF	TGTGCCGGCAGGGGACCCTCACAGGGGGCAGCAGATACGCAGTATTTT
-	TRBV28	-	TRBJ2-5	CACRSAASAQETQYF	TGTGCCTGCCGATCCGCCGCTAGCGCACAAGAGACCCAGTACTTC
-	TRBV4-1	-	TRBJ1-2	CASSQVSIEGYTF	TGCGCCAGCAGCCAAGTCAGCATAGAGGGCTACACCTTC
-	TRBV7-2	-	TRBJ2-7	CASSLDLAKPYNEQYF	TGTGCCAGCAGCTTAGACCTAGCGAAGCCGTACAATGAGCAGTACTTC
few	TRBV29-1	TRBD2	TRBJ2-1	CSGSGRAHNEQFF	TGCAGCGGGAGCGGGAGGGCCCACAATGAGCAGTTCTTC
-	TRBV29-1	-	TRBJ2-1	CSVGGTLPGDEQFF	TGCAGCGTTGGCGGTACGCTCCCAGGTGATGAGCAGTTCTTC
-	TRBV4-2	TRBD2	TRBJ2-7	CASRRSGGEYNEQYF	TGTGCCAGCAGAAGAAGCGGGGGGGAATACAATGAGCAGTACTTC
-	TRBV6-4	-	TRBJ2-7	CASSDSNSEQYF	TGTGCCAGCAGTGACTCGAACAGCGAGCAGTACTTC
-	TRBV29-1	TRBD2	TRBJ2-1	CSVEGFLLASAYNEQFF	TGCAGCGTTGAAGGATTCTTACTAGCGAGCGCCTACAATGAGCAGTTCTTC
-	TRBV10-3	-	TRBJ1-6	CAISETNSPLHF	TGTGCCATCAGTGAGACAAATTCACCCCTCCACTTT
-	TRBV2	-	TRBJ1-5	CASSALSGNQPQHF	TGTGCCAGCAGTGCTCTTTCGGGCAATCAGCCCCAGCATTTT
-	TRBV12-3/TRBV12-4	-	TRBJ2-1	CASSYVEMDNEQFF	TGTGCCAGCAGCTACGTGGAGATGGACAATGAGCAGTTCTTC
-	TRBV27	TRBD2	TRBJ2-3	CASSWLGTSGFESTDTQYF	TGTGCCAGCAGTTGGTTAGGGACTAGCGGATTTGAGAGCACAGATACGCAGTATTTT
-	TRBV19	-	TRBJ2-7	CASSSDGRGTYEQYF	TGTGCCAGTAGTTCGGACGGGAGAGGAACCTACGAGCAGTACTTC
-	TRBV12-3/TRBV12-4	TRBD2	TRBJ2-3	CASNPRGVSDTQYF	TGTGCCAGCAACCCTCGGGGGGTCTCAGATACGCAGTATTTT
few	TRBV27	-	TRBJ2-3	CASSLWPRRELTDTQYF	TGTGCCAGCAGTTTATGGCCTAGGAGGGAGCTCACAGATACGCAGTATTTT
-	TRBV4-1	TRBD2	TRBJ2-3	CASSQTRASGSTDTQYF	TGCGCCAGCAGCCAAACCCGGGCTAGCGGGAGCACAGATACGCAGTATTTT
few	TRBV20-1	TRBD2	TRBJ2-3	CSASGTSRTDTQYF	TGCAGTGCTAGTGGGACTAGCCGCACAGATACGCAGTATTTT
-	TRBV18	-	TRBJ2-7	CASSPRTVSSYEQYF	TGTGCCAGCTCACCACGCACGGTGAGCTCCTACGAGCAGTACTTC
many	TRBV18	-	TRBJ2-7	CASSLRRFSYEQYF	TGTGCCAGCAGTTTGAGGAGGTTCTCCTACGAGCAGTACTTC
-	TRBV5-1	-	TRBJ2-5	CASTLGRYQETQYF	TGCGCCAGCACCCTCGGGAGATACCAAGAGACCCAGTACTTC
few	TRBV6-1	TRBD2	TRBJ2-7	CASSASGSFASYEQYF	TGTGCCAGCAGTGCTAGCGGGAGCTTTGCCTCCTACGAGCAGTACTTC
-	TRBV20-1	TRBD2	TRBJ2-5	CSALTTSGRKNIQCF	TGCAGTGCATTAACGACTAGCGGGCGAAAAAACATTCAGTGCTTC
few	TRBV6-1	-	TRBJ1-4	CASIPWAGVATNEKLFF	TGTGCCAGCATCCCCTGGGCAGGCGTCGCAACTAATGAAAAACTGTTTTTT
-	TRBV3-1	-	TRBJ2-1	CASSQDASSYNEQFF	TGTGCCAGCAGCCAAGATGCTAGCTCCTACAATGAGCAGTTCTTC